The rows below give T cell receptor beta chains drawn from one sample of a study of glioma-infiltrating T cells after dendritic cell vaccination. The protocol was immunoSEQ multiplex PCR, while the TCRdb copy is restricted to in-frame clones and leaves out a portion. The sample shows 99,000 or so clones, around 80% of them seen only once. Source: blood, taken after dendritic cell vaccination. These receptors were collected from a human donor with glioblastoma. CDR3s include the opening cysteine and the closing phenylalanine or tryptophan. Each record gives: CDR3 protein, CDR3 DNA, J gene, clone size, D gene, V gene. The D gene is left open where the match is weak. Some rows have no size entry. The others give once, few or many, or a class for an expanded clone.

CASSLGSGNTEAFF	TGCGCCAGCAGCTTGGGTTCAGGGAACACTGAAGCTTTCTTT	TRBJ1-1	.	.	TRBV5-1
CASSRRGLTGELFF	TGTGCCAGCAGCCGCAGGGGTTTGACCGGGGAGCTGTTTTTT	TRBJ2-2	.	.	TRBV5-8
CASSLGQRDQPQHF	TGTGCCAGCAGCCTTGGACAGCGAGATCAGCCCCAGCATTTT	TRBJ1-5	.	.	TRBV4-2
CASSHRRGGAPDTQYF	TGTGCCAGCAGCCACCGCCGCGGGGGGGCTCCGGATACGCAGTATTTT	TRBJ2-3	.	TRBD2	TRBV6-6
CASSFAGLTYEQYF	TGTGCCAGCAGCTTTGCGGGACTAACCTACGAGCAGTACTTC	TRBJ2-7	.	TRBD2	TRBV28
CASSGTSGRVYEQYF	TGTGCCAGCAGTGGGACTAGCGGGAGGGTCTACGAGCAGTACTTC	TRBJ2-7	.	TRBD2	TRBV28
CASSAQTYEQYF	TGTGCCAGCAGTGCTCAGACCTACGAGCAGTACTTC	TRBJ2-7	.	.	TRBV2
CAISESDEQYF	TGTGCCATCAGTGAATCAGACGAGCAGTACTTC	TRBJ2-7	few	.	TRBV10-3
CASSPDRDGSPLHF	TGTGCCAGCTCACCAGACAGGGATGGTTCACCCCTCCACTTT	TRBJ1-6	.	TRBD1	TRBV18
CASRDSGNTIYF	TGTGCCAGCCGGGACTCTGGAAACACCATATATTTT	TRBJ1-3	.	.	TRBV27
CASSLADSNQPQHF	TGTGCCAGCAGTTTAGCAGATAGCAATCAGCCCCAGCATTTT	TRBJ1-5	.	.	TRBV28
CAWSRTGDQPQHF	TGTGCCTGGAGCCGGACAGGGGATCAGCCCCAGCATTTT	TRBJ1-5	.	TRBD1	TRBV30
CASSLGGVQETQYF	TGTGCCAGCAGTTTAGGGGGGGTCCAAGAGACCCAGTACTTC	TRBJ2-5	.	TRBD2	TRBV27
CASSYRGGRTEAFF	TGTGCCAGCAGCTACCGCGGGGGGCGGACTGAAGCTTTCTTT	TRBJ1-1	.	.	TRBV5-6
CASSLAAQETQYF	TGCGCCAGCAGCCTTGCGGCCCAAGAGACCCAGTACTTC	TRBJ2-5	.	.	TRBV4-1
CASSTGLAATYTDTQYF	TGCGCCAGCAGCACAGGACTAGCGGCGACTTACACAGATACGCAGTATTTT	TRBJ2-3	.	TRBD2	TRBV5-1
CASRLGGLGYGYTF	TGTGCAAGTCGCTTAGGGGGGCTGGGCTATGGCTACACCTTC	TRBJ1-2	few	.	TRBV12-2
CASSWGRDYGYTF	TGTGCCAGCAGTTGGGGGAGGGACTATGGCTACACCTTC	TRBJ1-2	.	.	TRBV27
CASSLGQGYGYTF	TGTGCCAGCTCACTGGGACAGGGGTATGGCTACACCTTC	TRBJ1-2	.	TRBD1	TRBV18
CASSPGTGRYGYTF	TGTGCCAGCAGTCCGGGGACAGGGCGTTATGGCTACACCTTC	TRBJ1-2	.	TRBD1	TRBV27
CASSNNIQGGYGYTF	TGTGCCAGCAGTAACAATATACAGGGGGGGTATGGCTACACCTTC	TRBJ1-2	once	TRBD1	TRBV2
CSAGGSHEQFF	TGCAGTGCGGGCGGGAGTCATGAGCAGTTCTTC	TRBJ2-1	.	TRBD2	TRBV20-1
CASSLGAGGELFF	TGTGCCAGCTCACTTGGAGCGGGTGGGGAACTGTTTTTT	TRBJ1-4	.	.	TRBV18
CASKRTGNTEAFF	TGTGCCAGCAAAAGGACAGGGAACACTGAAGCTTTCTTT	TRBJ1-1	few	TRBD1	TRBV6-1
CAWTGGFNNQPQHF	TGTGCCTGGACTGGCGGATTCAACAATCAGCCCCAGCATTTT	TRBJ1-5	.	.	TRBV30
CASSQGGGSQPQHF	TGTGCCAGCAGTCAAGGGGGGGGTTCTCAGCCCCAGCATTTT	TRBJ1-5	.	.	TRBV28
CASSLDRGLNQPQHF	TGTGCCAGCAGCCTGGACAGGGGCCTTAATCAGCCCCAGCATTTT	TRBJ1-5	once	TRBD1	TRBV7-9
CASSQESASGRADGRYEQYF	TGCGCCAGCAGCCAAGAAAGTGCTAGCGGGAGGGCTGACGGAAGGTACGAGCAGTACTTC	TRBJ2-7	.	TRBD2	TRBV4-1
CASRETGFTEAFF	TGTGCCAGCAGAGAGACAGGGTTCACTGAAGCTTTCTTT	TRBJ1-1	.	TRBD1	TRBV2
CAGGGLNEQFF	TGTGCCGGGGGCGGGCTCAATGAGCAGTTCTTC	TRBJ2-1	.	.	TRBV30
CASSLVLAGNEQFF	TGCGCCAGCAGCTTGGTTTTAGCGGGCAATGAGCAGTTCTTC	TRBJ2-1	.	TRBD2	TRBV5-1
CASAREGYTF	TGTGCCAGTGCACGGGAAGGCTACACCTTC	TRBJ1-2	.	.	TRBV7-9
CAISESAEVRGYTF	TGTGCCATCAGTGAGTCGGCAGAGGTGCGGGGCTACACCTTC	TRBJ1-2	.	.	TRBV10-3
CASSRDNLSNQPQHF	TGTGCCAGCTCACGAGACAATCTTAGCAATCAGCCCCAGCATTTT	TRBJ1-5	few	.	TRBV18
CASSISLGRGGPDTQYF	TGTGCCAGTAGTATATCTCTCGGGCGGGGGGGCCCAGATACGCAGTATTTT	TRBJ2-3	.	TRBD2	TRBV19
CASSRTGRSYEQYF	TGTGCCAGCAGTCGCACAGGACGGAGCTACGAGCAGTACTTC	TRBJ2-7	.	.	TRBV2
CASSGLGLAGGNEQFF	TGTGCCAGCAGCGGACTGGGACTAGCGGGTGGCAATGAGCAGTTCTTC	TRBJ2-1	.	TRBD2	TRBV7-3
CSVEGATYGYTF	TGCAGCGTTGAGGGGGCAACTTATGGCTACACCTTC	TRBJ1-2	.	.	TRBV29-1
CASSQEVREGTQYF	TGTGCCAGCAGCCAAGAAGTCCGTGAGGGGACCCAGTACTTC	TRBJ2-5	.	.	TRBV4-2
CASSLELSYNSPLHF	TGTGCCAGCAGTTTAGAGCTTAGCTATAATTCACCCCTCCACTTT	TRBJ1-6	.	.	TRBV6-6
CASSFARYQETQYF	TGTGCCAGCAGTTTTGCCAGGTACCAAGAGACCCAGTACTTC	TRBJ2-5	.	.	TRBV28
CASSTRESNTEAFF	TGTGCCAGTAGTACCAGGGAATCGAACACTGAAGCTTTCTTT	TRBJ1-1	.	.	TRBV19
CASSLQRDTEAFF	TGCGCCAGCAGCTTGCAGAGGGACACTGAAGCTTTCTTT	TRBJ1-1	.	.	TRBV5-1
CASSEGQRYEQYF	TGTGCCAGCAGTGAAGGACAGCGCTACGAGCAGTACTTC	TRBJ2-7	.	.	TRBV28
CASSFRAGTGPSYEQYF	TGTGCCAGCAGCTTTCGGGCCGGGACAGGGCCCTCCTACGAGCAGTACTTC	TRBJ2-7	few	TRBD1	TRBV5-6
CASAGLINEKLFF	TGTGCCAGCGCCGGACTGATTAATGAAAAACTGTTTTTT	TRBJ1-4	.	.	TRBV2
CASSYLPGPKVKTQYF	TGTGCCAGCAGTTACTTACCAGGGCCGAAGGTGAAGACCCAGTACTTC	TRBJ2-5	.	.	TRBV6-5
CASSDSDREPKYEQYF	TGTGCCAGCAGCGACTCGGACAGGGAACCTAAGTACGAGCAGTACTTC	TRBJ2-7	.	TRBD1	TRBV7-9
CASSQTSNYGYTF	TGTGCCAGCAGCCAGACATCAAACTATGGCTACACCTTC	TRBJ1-2	.	.	TRBV5-6
CSVVVPTRYEQYF	TGCAGCGTTGTGGTCCCGACACGGTACGAGCAGTACTTC	TRBJ2-7	.	.	TRBV29-1